This is a list of T cell receptor beta chains from one sample in a study of Ad26.COV2.S vaccination and SARS-CoV-2 variants. Measured with immunoSEQ multiplex PCR; TCRdb has only the in-frame clones, and not every one. The sample shows 350,000 to 450,000 clones, approximately 90% of them seen only once. The sequencing used peripheral blood, collected after recovery from COVID-19. All receptors come from a human donor who had recovered from COVID-19. The conserved cysteine and the conserved F or W are not part of the CDR3 here. Expanded clones get a size class; other rows say once, few or many, or leave the size out.

clone_size,j_call,v_call,cdr3_aa
-,TRBJ1-5,TRBV10-1,ASGNGTGNQPQH
-,TRBJ2-6,TRBV2,ASSPWGGDGANVLT
-,TRBJ1-6,TRBV7-9,ASSLGASGYNSPLH
-,TRBJ2-3,TRBV5-6,ASSLALAAGTQY
-,TRBJ1-2,TRBV15,ATKASRSGNYGYT
-,TRBJ1-1,TRBV7-9,ASSFQGGITEAF
-,TRBJ1-1,TRBV18,ASSIGGRIAEAF
-,TRBJ1-1,TRBV4-3,ASSQEITVSVPEAF
-,TRBJ2-3,TRBV5-1,ASSLVGTSAGFGTDTQY
once,TRBJ1-1,TRBV10-2,ATLSRVTEAF
-,TRBJ1-3,TRBV13,ASSADRNTIY
-,TRBJ2-1,TRBV4-1,ASSPNSGGAYNEQF
-,TRBJ1-2,TRBV9,ASSPADRTGLHYGYT
-,TRBJ1-6,TRBV9,ASSVEVPGPYNSPLH